This TCR beta chain appears in the sequencing data of a study of blood T cell repertoires in COVID-19. The wider study: Some COVID-19 samples were acute and others convalescent; all came from the United States, Italy and Spain.

V shed 4 bases, J shed 7 bases, and the junction held 2 bases outside the gene matches. The CDR3 length is 13 residues. Germline CDR1 is MRHNA and CDR2 is SNTAGT. Libraries were prepared by immunoSEQ multiplex PCR; TCRdb keeps only in-frame clonotypes and omits some of them. Seen here are roughly 100,000 clones, 60% to 85% observed once, and the top ten hold about 10%. V and J are TRBV6-4 and TRBJ1-2, with TRBD1 matching 11 bases. The sequenced sample consisted of peripheral blood. The sequence derives from a woman older than 75 with acute or convalescent COVID-19. In DNA, the CDR3 is TGTGCCAGCAGTGCGGACAGGGGGCTTGGCTACACCTTC. As protein: CASSADRGLGYTF.